The present TCR beta chain was sequenced within a study of human T cells and chemical hapten exposure (dated by TCRdb to 2020 to 2023). In terms of the full investigation: For sensitization, 2% DPC in acetone was applied to a roughly 2 cm by roughly 2 cm area of upper inner arm skin. Blood samples were taken from patients before sensitization (week 0) and then at 2, 6 and about 24 weeks after DPC sensitization. The mostly female patient cohort included alopecia areata with under or over 50% scalp involvement, alopecia totalis and alopecia universalis. The study tracked peripheral blood TCR repertoire changes in vivo during primary and secondary sensitization to the hapten diphenylcyclopropenone (DPC) in alopecia patients. Weekly therapeutic DPC doses were additionally applied to the scalp of patients throughout the roughly 23-week study period. Libraries were pooled for sequencing, and variation in per-sample TCR yields was attributed mainly to small differences in library volumes within the pool. Blood for TCR sequencing was provided by twenty-nine alopecia patients at one to four time points (pre-sensitization, 2, 6 and 24 weeks). Patch testing on the upper back used Finn chambers containing 0.01% DPC, with scoring done after 6 days according to International Contact Dermatitis Research Group standards.

The CDR3 spans 15 residues, from the cysteine through the phenylalanine. The read is trimmed to its CDR3 DNA, 45 bases read in frame from base 1. Trimming takes 2 bases from V and 2 bases from J, and the germline ends sit 9 bases apart. In the germline V gene, CDR1 corresponds to MNHEY and CDR2 to SVGAGI. The library was prepared using RACE. TCRdb lists the instrument as NextSeq 500. Library preparation attached unique molecular identifiers to individual cDNA molecules for quantitative, reproducible TCR counting. For every blood RNA sample, sequencing covered both the TCR alpha and TCR beta chains. In the authors' own workflow: The median number of TCRs per sample was over 85,000, ranging from about 20,000 to 690,600. V, J and CDR3 annotation of the TCR reads was carried out using the Decombinator software suite. Every sample was subsampled to the same number of TCRs (28,000) for the PS versus PT1 abundance plots. Expanded TCRs were defined as absent before sensitization and observed at least eight times at the 2-week time point. In-frame beta chains were kept once TCRdb had trimmed the public reads at Q25 with fastp and called clones with MiXCR. Every CDR3 protein is listed once, alongside the most common genes and DNA of its rows. TCRdb, rather than the study authors, made the V and J calls. In all, the sample holds about 78,000 distinct CDR3 sequences, and 7.5% to 9.5% of those were seen once. The leading ten clones occupy about 3.5% of the sample.

What this sample's time point label stands for: patch test 2, 6 weeks after DPC sensitization. The treatment or condition label here, explained by the study, means: therapeutic diphenylcyclopropenone sensitization with weekly scalp DPC. Blood at each patch-test visit was drawn before the patch test was applied. To be eligible, patients had to be aged 18 to 70, diagnosed with alopecia and judged suitable for DPC therapy, while pregnant patients were excluded. Total RNA was extracted from unfractionated whole blood that had been collected in Tempus Blood RNA tubes. Overall results and qualifications from the work: Compared with pre-sensitization or healthy control sets, expanded TCRs formed significantly more large CDR3 similarity clusters, which is consistent with antigen-driven responses. Repeated subsampling changed both the strength of the expansion versus patch-test correlation and the threshold at which the correlation became significant. All patients had alopecia, a presumed autoimmune disease, so their immune response might differ from that of healthy individuals. DPC sensitization did not change the number of TCRs with a frequency above 1 in 1000, and there was no evidence of changes in global repertoire structure. A positive correlation was found between the number of PT1 expanded TCRs and patch test score, with significance reached at thresholds 8, 16 and 32 but not 4.

In the case of this clonotype: Its antigen is currently not known. The input lacks base qualities; no much larger clone sits a single base away.

The chain employs TRBV6-5 and TRBJ2-2, with a weak D call of TRBD1 (5 bases match). The specimen was whole blood, collected in connection with sensitization to the hapten diphenylcyclopropenone (DPC). The clonotype was recovered from a woman aged 50 to 65 with alopecia areata. Some clones in this sample may be carry-over from other donors' samples. The DNA sequence is TGTGCCAGCAGTTACAATGGACACAACACCGGGGAGCTGTTTTTT. This translates into CASSYNGHNTGELFF.